Following are 31 T cell receptor beta chains from one sample sequenced in a study of cytomegalovirus exposure and HLA in healthy donors. The PCR employed 60 Vbeta primers together with 13 Jbeta primers. Measured with immunoSEQ multiplex PCR; TCRdb has only the in-frame clones, and not every one. The table has 150,000 to 200,000 clones, around 72% seen once. Specimen: PBMCs. Receptors were obtained from a man aged 50-59 years in good health and CMV-seronegative.

The chain links TRBV1 to TRBJ1-1. TRBV1 is an annotated pseudogene. This CDR3 spans 17 amino acids. The CDR3 loop is CTSSRGGSGSDYTEAFF. The CDR3 coding sequence is TGCACCAGCAGCCGGGGGGGGAGCGGTAGTGATTACACTGAAGCTTTCTTT.

The chain combines TRBV7-9 with TRBJ2-5, with D possibly matching TRBD2 (7 bases). Germline values: CDR1 SEHNR, CDR2 FQNEAQ (reference sequence). The length of the CDR3 is 15 residues. V shed 8 bases and J shed 5 bases, with 21 bases lying between them. CDR3: CASETGGWQSETQYF. CDR3 nucleotides: TGTGCCAGCGAAACGGGGGGCTGGCAGAGTGAGACCCAGTACTTC.

J is TRBJ1-5 and V is TRBV7-2, with TRBD1 matching 7 bases. The CDR3 loop spans 15 amino acids. With 0 bases clipped from V and 7 bases from J, the junction kept 6 bases outside the gene matches. Germline V lookup: CDR1 SGHTA, CDR2 FQGNSA. The CDR3 region has the DNA TGTGCCAGCAGCTTAGCGCTAGGGGGCCGGCAGCCCCAGCATTTT. Amino acid sequence: CASSLALGGRQPQHF. The variable domain in full, completed from reference TRBV7-2 and TRBJ1-5, reads GAGVSQSPSNKVTEKGKDVELRCDPISGHTALYWYRQSLGQGLEFLIYFQGNSAPDKSGLPSDRFSAERTGGSVSTLTIQRTQQEDSAVYLCASSLALGGRQPQHFGDGTRLSIL.

The rearrangement links TRBV11-2 to TRBJ2-7, with 7 bases aligning to TRBD1. CDR1 is SGHAT, CDR2 FQNNGV, per germline. Trimming cost V 3 bases and J 1 base; bases outside gene matches: 9. The CDR3 length is 16 residues. The CDR3 reads CASSFPAAGGSYEQYF. CDR3 coding DNA: TGTGCCAGCAGCTTCCCCGCGGCAGGGGGTTCCTACGAGCAGTACTTC. Combining the CDR3 with reference TRBV11-2 and TRBJ2-7 gives the whole variable domain EAGVAQSPRYKIIEKRQSVAFWCNPISGHATLYWYQQILGQGPKLLIQFQNNGVVDDSQLPKDRFSAERLKGVDSTLKIQPAKLEDSAVYLCASSFPAAGGSYEQYFGPGTRLTVT.

The rearrangement links TRBV5-4 to TRBJ1-1; D remains ambiguous. The ends were cut back, 3 bases at V and 0 bases at J, with 9 bases in the middle. The CDR3 totals 14 residues. Germline values: CDR1 SGHNT, CDR2 YYREEE (reference sequence). The CDR3: CASSSPTMNTEAFF. DNA for the CDR3: TGTGCCAGCAGCTCACCAACTATGAACACTGAAGCTTTCTTT. Full variable domain (rest looked up from reference TRBV5-4 and TRBJ1-1): ETGVTQSPTHLIKTRGQQVTLRCSSQSGHNTVSWYQQALGQGPQFIFQYYREEENGRGNFPPRFSGLQFPNYSSELNVNALELDDSALYLCASSSPTMNTEAFFGQGTRLTVV.

This rearrangement joins TRBV7-2 to TRBJ1-2; D perhaps matches TRBD1 (5 bases). CDR1 is SGHTA, CDR2 FQGNSA, per germline. This CDR3 is 13 amino acids long. V shed 8 bases and J shed 4 bases, with 14 bases lying between them. Written as DNA, the CDR3 is TGTGCCAGCTCGGGGGGTTGGAGCTATGGCTACACCTTC. Translated, it gives CASSGGWSYGYTF.

This chain joins TRBV29-1 and TRBJ1-1; weak D call: TRBD1 (5 bases). CDR1 is SQVTM and CDR2 is ANQGSEA in the germline V gene. V dropped 4 bases and J dropped 1 base, with 7 bases sitting between them. This CDR3 has 12 residues. The CDR3 region has the DNA TGCAGCGTTGGACAGCCGAACACTGAAGCTTTCTTT. The encoded protein is CSVGQPNTEAFF.

This clone was counted only a few times. This chain joins TRBV6-1 and TRBJ2-7; 10 bases agree with TRBD1. Germline assignment: CDR1 MNHNS and CDR2 SASEGT. The CDR3 has 16 residues. The V gene end was trimmed by 3 bases and the J gene end by 5 bases; junction bases not matched to a gene: 10. CDR3: CASSEWSRTGGDEQYF. As DNA, the CDR3 is TGTGCCAGCAGTGAGTGGTCGAGGACAGGGGGTGACGAGCAGTACTTC.

This clone was picked up a small number of times. V usage is TRBV28 and J usage is TRBJ1-5, with D maybe TRBD1 (5 bases). Trimming stripped 3 bases from V and 2 bases from J, with 8 bases between. CDR1 and CDR2 (germline): MDHEN, SYDVKM. The CDR3 is made up of 14 amino acids. As DNA, the CDR3 is TGTGCCAGCAGTTTGACAGTACGCAATCAGCCCCAGCATTTT. This gives the protein CASSLTVRNQPQHF. The whole variable domain, remainder taken from reference TRBV28 and TRBJ1-5, is DVKVTQSSRYLVKRTGEKVFLECVQDMDHENMFWYRQDPGLGLRLIYFSYDVKMKEKGDIPEGYSVSREKKERFSLILESASTNQTSMYLCASSLTVRNQPQHFGDGTRLSIL.

This sequence joins TRBV7-6 and TRBJ2-2, with D tentatively TRBD2 (6 bases). The V end lost 1 base, the J end lost 6 bases, and 6 bases lay between the germline ends. This CDR3 is built from 13 residues. CDR1 and CDR2 (germline): SGHVS, FNYEAQ. The CDR3 spells CASSLVAAGELFF. DNA of the CDR3: TGTGCCAGCAGCTTAGTAGCGGCCGGGGAGCTGTTTTTT.

This chain joins TRBV29-1 and TRBJ1-3; 10 nucleotides match TRBD1. With V trimmed by 4 bases and J by 4 bases, 4 bases remained unmatched. This CDR3 has 14 residues. Germline V lookup: CDR1 SQVTM, CDR2 ANQGSEA. CDR3 residues: CSVAGTGVGNTIYF. In DNA form, the CDR3 reads TGCAGCGTTGCCGGGACAGGGGTCGGAAACACCATATATTTT.

J is TRBJ2-3 and V is TRBV9, with 9 nucleotides matching TRBD2. Germline-derived CDR1 and CDR2 are SGDLS and YYNGEE. The CDR3 spans 15 residues. Trimming removed 3 bases from V and 2 bases from J; junction bases left unmatched: 4. The CDR3 reads CASSALAGITDTQYF. The CDR3 region has the DNA TGTGCCAGCAGCGCCCTAGCGGGGATCACAGATACGCAGTATTTT.

This chain uses TRBV27 with TRBJ1-2; tentative D call: TRBD1 (6 bases). Germline V gene data show CDR1 as MNHEY and CDR2 as SMNVEV (reference sequence). This CDR3 has 14 amino acids. V was pared by 3 bases and J by 0 bases, with 8 bases between. Written as DNA, the CDR3 is TGTGCCAGCAGTTTGGCAGGGGCTAACTATGGCTACACCTTC. Protein sequence: CASSLAGANYGYTF.

CDR3 protein: CASSLVGTGVSPLHF. The CDR3 region has the DNA TGTGCCAGCAGCTTGGTAGGAACAGGGGTTTCACCCCTCCACTTT. The chain couples TRBV5-4 to TRBJ1-6; 7 bases fit TRBD1. The CDR3 runs 15 residues. Germline-derived CDR1 and CDR2 are SGHNT and YYREEE (reference sequence). V shed 0 bases and J 9 bases; nucleotides not matched to a gene: 6.

This sequence joins TRBV7-2 and TRBJ2-3; D is unresolved. V shed 1 base and J shed 2 bases, with 4 bases lying between them. Germline assignment: CDR1 SGHTA and CDR2 FQGNSA. CDR3 length: 13 residues. CDR3 amino acids: CASSLGHTDTQYF. CDR3 bases: TGTGCCAGCAGCTTAGGACACACAGATACGCAGTATTTT. Full variable domain (outside the CDR3, taken from reference TRBV7-2 and TRBJ2-3): GAGVSQSPSNKVTEKGKDVELRCDPISGHTALYWYRQSLGQGLEFLIYFQGNSAPDKSGLPSDRFSAERTGGSVSTLTIQRTQQEDSAVYLCASSLGHTDTQYFGPGTRLTVL.

As for this clone: One end of the junction does not line up with germline, which may come from a read error. This rearrangement joins TRBV7-9 to TRBJ2-7; 8 bases line up with TRBD1. Germline CDR1 and CDR2: SEHNR and FQNEAQ (reference sequence). This CDR3 region has 12 residues. In DNA, the CDR3 is TGTTCCAGCAGCCCCGACAGGGGCGAGCAGTACTTC. Its protein is CSSSPDRGEQYF.

The chain recombines TRBV6-1 with TRBJ1-3, with a possible D match to TRBD1 (5 bases). The CDR3 runs to 13 residues. The V gene's germline CDR1 is MNHNS and CDR2 SASEGT. Trimming removed 8 bases from V and 4 bases from J, with 12 bases in between. CDR3: CASQTATGNTIYF. The CDR3 coding sequence is TGTGCCAGCCAGACAGCGACGGGAAACACCATATATTTT.

The rearrangement uses TRBV19 and TRBJ2-1; D call uncertain. The CDR3 length is 12 residues. The germline V and J ends were trimmed by 0 bases and 11 bases, with 8 bases remaining between them. The germline CDR1 and CDR2 sequences are LNHDA and SQIVND (reference sequence). CDR3 DNA: TGTGCCAGTAGTATAGATCTCCTCCAGCAGTTCTTC. Translation gives CASSIDLLQQFF.

The V and J genes are TRBV7-2 and TRBJ2-6; the match to TRBD1 covers 8 bases. V dropped 4 bases and J dropped 2; count of bases not matched to a gene: 13. CDR3 length: 19 residues. CDR1 SGHTA and CDR2 FQGNSA come from the germline V gene. CDR3: CASSYRGTRGLPGANVLTF. CDR3 bases: TGTGCCAGCAGCTACAGGGGGACAAGGGGCCTCCCTGGGGCCAACGTCCTGACTTTC. The full variable domain, rest sourced from reference TRBV7-2 and TRBJ2-6, is GAGVSQSPSNKVTEKGKDVELRCDPISGHTALYWYRQSLGQGLEFLIYFQGNSAPDKSGLPSDRFSAERTGGSVSTLTIQRTQQEDSAVYLCASSYRGTRGLPGANVLTFGAGSRLTVL.

The chain links TRBV5-5 to TRBJ2-2; tentatively, D is TRBD1 (5 bases). The V end was cut by 0 bases, the J end by 5 bases, with 11 bases between. This CDR3 comprises 15 residues. Per the germline V gene, CDR1 is SGHKS and CDR2 is YYEKEE (reference sequence). CDR3 nucleotide sequence: TGTGCCAGCAGCTTGGGTGGCAGGGCGACCGGGGAGCTGTTTTTT. Encoded protein: CASSLGGRATGELFF.

The chain is built from TRBV2 and TRBJ1-4, with 7 positions matching TRBD1. Germline V CDR1 and CDR2: SNHLY, FYNNEI. CDR3 length: 15 amino acids. V gave up 6 bases and J gave up 8 bases; unmatched junction bases: 12. CDR3 nucleotides: TGTGCCAGCAGAAAAACAGGGGTGCTATGGGAAAAACTGTTTTTT. Translated: CASRKTGVLWEKLFF.

To note about this clone: Other DNA sequences in the same sample also yield this CDR3. The chain couples TRBV6-5 to TRBJ2-5; TRBD2 might be the D (7 bases). The germline V gene encodes CDR1 MNHEY and CDR2 SVGAGI. V dropped 0 bases and J dropped 4 bases, with 9 bases sitting between them. The CDR3 loop spans 14 amino acids. This CDR3 reads CASSYSRGGETQYF. CDR3 nucleotides: TGTGCCAGCAGTTACTCGAGGGGGGGAGAGACCCAGTACTTC.

V usage is TRBV27 and J usage is TRBJ2-5, with 7 bases identical to TRBD2. This CDR3 contains 15 residues. The ends lost 2 bases at V and 2 bases at J; junction bases unmatched: 5. Germline values: CDR1 MNHEY, CDR2 SMNVEV (reference sequence). For the CDR3, the DNA is TGTGCCAGCAGTTTAGGGGGGGAAAGGCAAGAGACCCAGTACTTC. It translates to CASSLGGERQETQYF.

J is TRBJ2-7 and V is TRBV5-1; 9 bases are a match to TRBD1. This CDR3 contains 15 residues. Germline V gene sequence: CDR1 SGHRS, CDR2 YFSETQ. V trimming: 6 bases; J trimming: 7 bases; junction bases outside the gene matches: 14. CDR3 DNA: TGCGCCAGCACCTTCGATGGACAGGGGTCGGGGGAGCAGTACTTC. Translating it yields CASTFDGQGSGEQYF.

V gene TRBV5-1 combines with J gene TRBJ2-3; 11 bases align to TRBD2. Germline V lookup: CDR1 SGHRS, CDR2 YFSETQ. This CDR3 is 18 amino acids long. V trimming: 0 bases; J trimming: 5 bases; junction bases outside the gene matches: 11. For the CDR3, the DNA is TGCGCCAGCAGCTTGGGGATTCTAGCGGGGGGTCAAGGAGATACGCAGTATTTT. As protein: CASSLGILAGGQGDTQYF.

The chain links TRBV11-2 to TRBJ2-1; 13 bases match TRBD2. Losses at the gene ends were 5 bases for V and 4 bases for J; bases not matched to a gene: 11. Germline-derived CDR1 and CDR2 are SGHAT and FQNNGV. This CDR3 is built from 18 residues. The CDR3 nucleotides read TGTGCCAGCAGCCCCGGGACTAGCGGGGACCGCTGGTACAATGAGCAGTTCTTC. Translation: CASSPGTSGDRWYNEQFF.

The chain carries TRBV2 and TRBJ2-5, with TRBD1 identical over 8 bases. The V gene's germline CDR1 is SNHLY and CDR2 FYNNEI. With V trimmed by 3 bases and J by 9 bases, 12 bases remained unmatched. The CDR3 is 15 amino acids. The CDR3 is CASSDRQGTGEAQYF. The DNA of the CDR3 is TGTGCCAGCAGTGATCGACAGGGGACGGGGGAGGCCCAGTACTTC.

The chain joins TRBV7-2 to TRBJ1-5; D unclear. CDR1 is SGHTA and CDR2 is FQGNSA in the germline V gene. The V gene lost 1 base and the J gene lost 0 bases, with 10 bases spanning the gap. The CDR3 sequence is 16 residues long. The CDR3 is CASSLGQIYSNQPQHF. The DNA for the CDR3 is TGTGCCAGCAGCTTAGGGCAGATATATAGCAATCAGCCCCAGCATTTT. Full variable domain (remainder filled in from reference TRBV7-2 and TRBJ1-5): GAGVSQSPSNKVTEKGKDVELRCDPISGHTALYWYRQSLGQGLEFLIYFQGNSAPDKSGLPSDRFSAERTGGSVSTLTIQRTQQEDSAVYLCASSLGQIYSNQPQHFGDGTRLSIL.

The chain combines TRBV7-2 with TRBJ2-7; D may be TRBD1 (5 bases). V shed 2 bases and J shed 3 bases, with 5 bases lying between them. The germline V gene encodes CDR1 SGHTA and CDR2 FQGNSA. CDR3 length equals 12 residues. The CDR3 here is CASSLQGYEQYF. The DNA for the CDR3 is TGTGCCAGCAGCTTACAGGGCTACGAGCAGTACTTC.

This clone was picked up one time. The chain has TRBV4-1 and TRBJ2-2; 7 bases line up with TRBD1. Germline CDR1 is MGHRA and CDR2 is YSYEKL. The trim removed 0 bases at V and 4 bases at J, leaving 17 bases unmatched. This CDR3 spans 20 amino acids. CDR3 amino acids: CASSQDRGRGRYQGTGELFF. The CDR3 DNA reads TGCGCCAGCAGCCAAGATAGGGGCAGGGGGAGATACCAAGGCACCGGGGAGCTGTTTTTT.

The chain combines TRBV5-5 with TRBJ2-2; 7 bases align to TRBD2. Germline assignment: CDR1 SGHKS and CDR2 YYEKEE (reference sequence). The CDR3 loop spans 15 amino acids. V shed 4 bases, J shed 3 bases, and the junction held 6 bases outside the gene matches. In DNA form, the CDR3 reads TGTGCCAGCAGCCCGGTGGGGGGGTACACCGGGGAGCTGTTTTTT. Protein product: CASSPVGGYTGELFF.